The 14 T cell receptor beta chains reported below all come from one sample, sequenced in a study of T cell responses to AZD1222 COVID-19 vaccine. Libraries were prepared by immunoSEQ multiplex PCR; TCRdb keeps only in-frame clonotypes and omits some of them. The sample has 85,000 to 130,000 clones, around 91% seen once; the top ten hold roughly 8%. The material was peripheral blood, obtained 28 days after the second AZD1222 dose. The source is an adult who received the AZD1222 COVID-19 vaccine.

The chain couples TRBV7-9 to TRBJ1-1, with D unclear. Per germline, CDR1 SEHNR and CDR2 FQNEAQ (reference sequence). Deletions cut 3 bases from V and 4 bases from J, with 12 bases between. The CDR3 covers 14 residues. CDR3 residues: CASSFSSLGTEAFF. As DNA, the CDR3 is TGTGCCAGCAGCTTCTCGTCCTTAGGCACTGAAGCTTTCTTT. The whole variable domain, remainder taken from reference TRBV7-9 and TRBJ1-1, is DTGVSQNPRHKITKRGQNVTFRCDPISEHNRLYWYRQTLGQGPEFLTYFQNEAQLEKSRLLSDRFSAERPKGSFSTLEIQRTEQGDSAMYLCASSFSSLGTEAFFGQGTRLTVV.

V usage is TRBV3-1 (or the pseudogene TRBV3-2) and J usage is TRBJ1-2, with TRBD1 matching 8 bases. The CDR3 consists of 17 residues. Germline CDR1 is LGHDT and CDR2 is YNNKEL (reference sequence). The V and J ends lost 4 bases and 4 bases, in that order; junction bases with no gene match: 14. In DNA form, the CDR3 reads TGTGCCAGCAGCCGGAGAGGACAGGGAATTCGGGGCTATGGCTACACCTTC. Translated: CASSRRGQGIRGYGYTF.

The rearrangement links TRBV19 to TRBJ1-1; the match to TRBD1 covers 10 bases. The CDR3 length is 15 residues. V lost 5 bases and J lost 1; bases outside the gene matches: 4. CDR1 and CDR2 (germline): LNHDA, SQIVND (reference sequence). The CDR3 bases are TGTGCCAGTAGTCCAAGGACAGGGGGGAACACTGAAGCTTTCTTT. Translation gives CASSPRTGGNTEAFF.

This clone has only a few counts. The DNA of the CDR3 is TGTGCCAGCAACCTAGACAGGGGAGGCCAGCCCCAGCATTTT. Its translation: CASNLDRGGQPQHF. The chain uses TRBV2 and TRBJ1-5; 8 bases are shared with TRBD1. Germline loops: CDR1 SNHLY, CDR2 FYNNEI. The CDR3 runs 14 residues. Trimming took 7 bases from V and 7 from J; bases not matched to a gene: 9.

V usage is TRBV12-3 or TRBV12-4 and J usage is TRBJ1-1; a weak D match, TRBD1 (5 bases). This CDR3 comprises 13 residues. Trimming stripped 1 base from V and 6 bases from J, with 9 bases between. Here the CDR3 reads CASSLGQLPEAFF. The CDR3 region has the DNA TGTGCCAGCAGTTTAGGACAGCTCCCTGAAGCTTTCTTT.

This clone appeared once. This chain links TRBV21-1 with TRBJ1-5; TRBD1 is the table's D call, not checked against the DNA. TRBV21-1 is a pseudogene segment. This CDR3 comprises 15 residues. This CDR3 reads CASSTRVYRDQPQHF. In nucleotides, the CDR3 is TGTGCCAGCAGCACTCGAGTTTACAGGGATCAGCCCCAGCATTTT.

The rearrangement joins TRBV6-5 to TRBJ1-6; D is undetermined. This CDR3 region has 14 residues. Trimming pared 5 bases from V and 10 bases from J, leaving 15 bases between. Germline values: CDR1 MNHEY, CDR2 SVGAGI. This CDR3 is CASSISKSGSPLHF. In nucleotides, the CDR3 is TGTGCCAGCAGTATCTCAAAATCGGGGTCACCCCTCCACTTT.

The chain joins TRBV6-4 to TRBJ2-2; no reliable D call. Trimming pared 5 bases from V and 0 bases from J, leaving 7 bases between. CDR1 MRHNA and CDR2 SNTAGT come from the germline V gene. CDR3 length: 14 amino acids. The CDR3 is CASSSQSNTGELFF. CDR3 in DNA: TGTGCCAGCAGTTCACAGTCGAACACCGGGGAGCTGTTTTTT.

This clone was counted a few times. The rearrangement joins TRBV6-5 to TRBJ1-1; a possible D gene is TRBD1 (6 bases). Germline V CDR1 and CDR2: MNHEY, SVGAGI. This CDR3 comprises 16 residues. V lost 4 bases and J lost 3, with 18 bases in between. The CDR3 bases are TGTGCCAGCAGTTTAAATCGGGGAGGGGGGTACACTGAAGCTTTCTTT. Its protein product is CASSLNRGGGYTEAFF.

The chain couples TRBV2 to TRBJ1-3; D gene uncertain. The CDR3 is made up of 13 amino acids. The V end lost 3 bases, the J end lost 4 bases, and 7 bases lay between the germline ends. Germline lookup yields CDR1 SNHLY and CDR2 FYNNEI. This CDR3 reads CASSDWPGNTIYF. The CDR3 bases are TGTGCCAGCAGTGATTGGCCGGGAAACACCATATATTTT.

This chain links TRBV3-1 (or the pseudogene TRBV3-2) with TRBJ1-2, with D perhaps matching TRBD1 (5 bases). This CDR3 has 14 residues. Per germline, CDR1 LGHDT and CDR2 YNNKEL (reference sequence). V was clipped by 1 base and J by 6 bases, with 12 bases between them. The CDR3 region is CASSQVGQVNGYTF. Here the CDR3 DNA reads TGTGCCAGCAGCCAAGTGGGGCAGGTTAATGGCTACACCTTC.

The chain carries TRBV9 and TRBJ2-2, with D possibly TRBD1 on 7 matching bases. Trimming removed 3 bases at V and 4 bases at J, with 16 bases between. CDR1 is SGDLS and CDR2 is YYNGEE in the germline V gene. The CDR3 is made up of 16 amino acids. CDR3 region: CASSARGGGSTGELFF. The CDR3 DNA reads as TGTGCCAGCAGCGCGAGAGGAGGGGGCAGCACCGGGGAGCTGTTTTTT.

The chain combines TRBV5-1 with TRBJ2-1; D is uncertain. In germline, CDR1 is SGHRS, CDR2 YFSETQ. This CDR3 is built from 14 residues. The germline V and J ends were trimmed by 0 bases and 4 bases, with 8 bases remaining between them. CDR3 nucleotide sequence: TGCGCCAGCAGCTTGGATCCACAGTACAATGAGCAGTTCTTC. This gives the protein CASSLDPQYNEQFF.

The genes are TRBV7-9 and TRBJ1-4; D possibly corresponds to TRBD1 (5 bases). Germline V gene sequence: CDR1 SEHNR, CDR2 FQNEAQ (reference sequence). The CDR3 runs 16 residues. V shed 7 bases and J shed 8 bases, with 23 bases lying between them. This chain's CDR3 is CASIPGGAAVGEKLFF. The CDR3, as DNA: TGTGCCAGCATCCCGGGAGGGGCGGCCGTGGGGGAAAAACTGTTTTTT.